This entry concerns a single T cell receptor beta chain. Expressed TCRB transcripts were sequenced because the isolated RNA had all been reverse transcribed beforehand. Naive, central memory and regulatory T cell samples came to a mean of approximately 3.57 million reads. Assay: immunoSEQ multiplex PCR; the TCRdb copy retains only in-frame clones and omits some. The sample records about 130,000 clones, approximately 9.2% being singletons. The sample comes from a study of beta chain features in type 1 diabetes. The wider study: The patients were much like the healthy donors in age, gender and cell yields.

Blood was drawn once from each donor into heparinised tubes. The draws averaged around 110 mL. The authors sorted CD4+ naive, central memory, regulatory and stem cell-like memory cells via CD45RO/CCR7/CD25/CD127/CD95/CD27. The receptor comes from a young man in good health. Source material: central memory CD4+ T cells from blood.

The CDR3: CATSRDTLAGATDTQYF. CDR3 in DNA: TGTGCCACCAGCAGAGATACGTTGGCGGGGGCCACAGATACGCAGTATTTT. This chain uses TRBV15 with TRBJ2-3, with D perhaps TRBD2 (7 bases). The CDR3 covers 17 residues. Trimming left V 0 bases short and J 2 bases short, with 15 bases between. CDR1 and CDR2 from the germline V gene are LNHNV and YYDKDF (reference sequence).